This record concerns one TCR beta chain sequence. Its antigen remains unknown. The read ends 3 residues early relative to the CDR3; the germline J gene fills the gap. V lost 5 bases and J lost 3, with 11 bases in between. The germline V gene encodes CDR1 MNHEY and CDR2 SVGEGT. This CDR3 contains 14 residues. This entry belongs to a study of T cells in women clearing cervical HPV infection. Across the study: HLA type stays a possible confounder, typing being limited.

All participants had a single incident cervical HPV16 infection, and prevalent HPV16 infections were excluded. TCR beta CDR3 amplified by multiplex PCR from roughly 1,100 ng genomic DNA. Only in-frame clones appear in the TCRdb table, and some are missing; sequencing was by immunoSEQ multiplex PCR. In all, the sample yields some 41,000 clones. Study-wide results and caveats: TRBV6-7 abundance was lower in cases than controls (0.11% versus 0.16%).

Sequences were obtained from blood buffy coat. The TCR originated in a woman between 18 and 69 years old with a cervical HPV16 infection that either progressed to CIN3+ or cleared (not recorded which). The chain recombines TRBV6-2 or TRBV6-3 with TRBJ1-5, with D possibly TRBD1 on 6 matching bases. Incomplete CDR3 DNA: TGTGCCAGCAGTAACCGGGACAACAATCAGCCC. Its protein is CASSNRDNNQP. The entire CDR3 protein is CASSNRDNNQPQHF.